A single sample is the source of the 14 T cell receptor beta chains below, sequenced in a study of cytomegalovirus exposure and HLA in healthy donors. Profiled with immunoSEQ multiplex PCR; TCRdb holds only in-frame clones, not every one. This sample carries 71,000 or so clones, approximately 94% of them seen once, and the ten largest clones take about 1.5%. The source material was PBMCs. Receptors originate from a man between 18 and 29 years old in good health and CMV-seropositive.

The chain employs TRBV5-1 and TRBJ2-5; D perhaps matches TRBD2 (7 bases). The CDR3 sequence is 14 residues long. V lost 4 bases and J 2 bases, leaving 12 bases between the germline ends. Germline CDR1 is SGHRS and CDR2 is YFSETQ. The CDR3, as DNA: TGCGCCAGCAGCGGAGGGGGGGGTCAAGAGACCCAGTACTTC. Residues: CASSGGGGQETQYF.

The chain recombines TRBV7-9 with TRBJ2-7, with D possibly matching TRBD1 (6 bases). Germline CDR1 reads SEHNR; CDR2 reads FQNEAQ (reference sequence). Deletions cut 5 bases from V and 4 bases from J, with 18 bases between. The length of the CDR3 is 15 residues. Written as DNA, the CDR3 is TGTGCCAGCAGCCGACGGGACATGGGGGTATACGAGCAGTACTTC. Translation gives CASSRRDMGVYEQYF.

This clone appeared once. This chain uses TRBV2 with TRBJ2-5; 8 nucleotides agree with TRBD1. Trimming cost V 8 bases and J 5 bases; bases outside gene matches: 7. Germline CDR1 is SNHLY and CDR2 is FYNNEI. CDR3 size: 13 residues. The chain's CDR3 is CASRGQVDETQYF. CDR3 DNA sequence: TGTGCCAGCCGGGGACAGGTCGACGAGACCCAGTACTTC.

A word on this clone: The junction departs from germline at one end; a sequencing error may be responsible. The chain has TRBV5-1 and TRBJ2-3; 10 positions agree with TRBD2. Germline-derived CDR1 and CDR2 are SGHRS and YFSETQ. This CDR3 region has 17 residues. The CDR3 DNA reads as TGCGCCAGCAGCTTGAAGACGTCTAGCGGGAGCACAGATATGCAGTATTTT. As protein: CASSLKTSSGSTDMQYF.

The chain links TRBV6-1 to TRBJ2-3, with D perhaps matching TRBD2 (6 bases). This CDR3 comprises 13 residues. Trimming took off 5 bases at V and 5 bases at J, with 11 bases between the two ends. The germline V gene has CDR1 MNHNS and CDR2 SASEGT. CDR3 loop: CASSLAEEDTQYF. The CDR3 DNA is TGTGCCAGCAGTTTAGCGGAGGAAGATACGCAGTATTTT.

J is TRBJ2-7 and V is TRBV7-8; 12 bases line up with TRBD2. The J segment lost 6 bases and the V segment lost 4 bases, leaving 7 bases of the junction unmatched. This CDR3 comprises 15 residues. Germline V gene lookup returns CDR1 SGHVS and CDR2 FQNEAQ. The CDR3: CASSSRLAGEREQYF. CDR3 bases: TGTGCCAGCAGCTCACGACTAGCGGGAGAGCGCGAGCAGTACTTC.

In the case of this clone: One junction end does not reproduce the germline sequence, and a read error may be involved. The chain joins TRBV7-7 to TRBJ2-7, with 9 bases identical to TRBD1. Germline values: CDR1 SSHAT, CDR2 FNYEAQ (reference sequence). The CDR3 is 15 amino acids. The CDR3 reads CASSPGTGSSYEQYF. The DNA of the CDR3 is TGTGCTAGCAGCCCAGGGACAGGGAGCTCCTACGAGCAGTACTTC. The whole variable domain, remainder taken from reference TRBV7-7 and TRBJ2-7, is GAGVSQSPRYKVTKRGQDVTLRCDPISSHATLYWYQQALGQGPEFLTYFNYEAQPDKSGLPSDRFSAERPEGSISTLTIQRTEQRDSAMYRCASSPGTGSSYEQYFGPGTRLTVT.

V and J are TRBV15 and TRBJ2-7, with D hard to call. Looked up from germline, CDR1 is LNHNV and CDR2 is YYDKDF (reference sequence). The CDR3 is 14 residues long. Trimming took 1 base from V and 3 from J, leaving 10 bases between them. CDR3 DNA sequence: TGTGCCACCAGCAGAGTCAGGATGGACTACGAGCAGTACTTC. Residues: CATSRVRMDYEQYF. Based on the CDR3 plus reference TRBV15 and TRBJ2-7, the full variable domain is DAMVIQNPRYQVTQFGKPVTLSCSQTLNHNVMYWYQQKSSQAPKLLFHYYDKDFNNEADTPDNFQSRRPNTSFCFLDIRSPGLGDTAMYLCATSRVRMDYEQYFGPGTRLTVT.

The V and J genes are TRBV6-1 and TRBJ2-5; D remains unclear. The CDR3 covers 16 residues. V lost 1 base and J 3 bases, leaving 15 bases between the germline ends. Germline V gene sequence: CDR1 MNHNS, CDR2 SASEGT. CDR3 protein: CASSEDVGDVKETQYF. As DNA, the CDR3 is TGTGCCAGCAGTGAAGATGTAGGAGACGTCAAAGAGACCCAGTACTTC.

V is TRBV5-1 and J is TRBJ2-1; 10 bases match TRBD2. There are 17 residues in the CDR3. Germline-derived CDR1 and CDR2 are SGHRS and YFSETQ. The trim removed 2 bases at V and 2 bases at J, leaving 7 bases unmatched. As DNA, the CDR3 is TGCGCCAGCAGCTTTTCGCCTAGCGGGAGCACCTACAATGAGCAGTTCTTC. As protein: CASSFSPSGSTYNEQFF.

This clone was counted a single time. The genes are TRBV19 and TRBJ1-1, with 9 nucleotides matching TRBD1. This CDR3 is built from 15 residues. Looked up from germline, CDR1 is LNHDA and CDR2 is SQIVND (reference sequence). Unmatched junction bases numbered 4, after V lost 5 bases and J lost 0 bases. The CDR3 nucleotides are TGTGCCAGTAGTGTACAGGGGGCGGTGAACACTGAAGCTTTCTTT. It translates to CASSVQGAVNTEAFF.

The J gene is TRBJ2-5, the V gene TRBV9; the match to TRBD2 covers 11 bases. The trim removed 4 bases at V and 2 bases at J, leaving 4 bases unmatched. Germline V lookup: CDR1 SGDLS, CDR2 YYNGEE. This CDR3 is 15 amino acids long. The CDR3 region is CASSSRTSGQETQYF. The CDR3 bases are TGTGCCAGCAGCTCCCGGACTAGCGGGCAAGAGACCCAGTACTTC.

The chain employs TRBV11-2 and TRBJ1-2; the D gene is possibly TRBD1 (6 bases). The CDR3 is 13 amino acids. V dropped 2 bases and J dropped 8 bases, with 12 bases sitting between them. Germline-derived CDR1 and CDR2 are SGHAT and FQNNGV. DNA for the CDR3: TGTGCCAGCAGCTTAAGGGACACTGGCGGCTACACCTTC. It codes for CASSLRDTGGYTF.

This rearrangement joins TRBV7-6 to TRBJ2-7; tentatively, D is TRBD2 (6 bases). The CDR3 sequence is 14 residues long. The V end was cut by 1 base, the J end by 2 bases, with 9 bases between. Per germline, CDR1 SGHVS and CDR2 FNYEAQ. The CDR3 region is CASSLGGITYEQYF. In DNA, the CDR3 is TGTGCCAGCAGCTTAGGCGGGATAACCTACGAGCAGTACTTC.